This TCR beta chain is from a study of cytomegalovirus exposure and HLA in healthy donors listed by TCRdb under 2017. Regarding the study in general: In an earlier analysis of about 560 of the donors, 250 to 350 Gb of sequence data and 117 million unique TCR beta sequences from 150 million to 200 million T cells were reported. Rather than using new phenotypic data, the later analysis identified candidate immune exposures from TCR beta sequences and from how often those sequences occurred across donors. Several DR-DQ haplotypes were handled as single units for association and clustering because linkage in the cohort was strong. Every discovery cohort repertoire had been produced on one sequencing platform. In a later analysis, previously published TCR beta repertoires from more than 500 donors were re-analyzed and high-resolution HLA genotyping was added so that TCR occurrence patterns could be studied. The study aimed to test whether signatures of past pathogen exposure could be identified by cataloging public T cell receptors. HLA typing covered class I and class II loci at four-digit resolution. Genome-wide SNP genotypes for about 65% of the roughly 670 donors were used in a later genetic analysis, which treated that subset as a discovery cohort. Roughly 300 gigabases of sequencing data and about 92 million unique TCR sequences made up an early release that covered approximately 700 HLA-typed donors. On average, 235,054 unique TCR beta nucleotide sequences were sequenced per donor among 350 to 400 genotyped donors of the cohort, with around 19% of those sequences being non-productive. Along with the approximately 620-subject first cohort, a separate validation cohort of about 110 different subjects was used. High-throughput TCR immunosequencing, statistical association of individual TCRs with disease status, and machine learning were combined to predict cytomegalovirus infection status. The T cell repertoires of roughly 660 subjects were profiled by immunosequencing and related to cytomegalovirus serostatus. Of the approximately 370 genotyped donors, 80% to 90% were placed in the genetic ancestry cluster associated with self-reported Caucasian donors. The number of typed donors differed by locus: about 620-640 for A, B, C, DRB1 and DQB1; approximately 530 for DQA1; around 610 for DPA1; and some 470 for DPB1. An earlier analysis of around 540 of the donors applied high-throughput TCR beta sequencing to assess whether each TCR beta V gene segment acted as functional or pseudogenic. Donor age, sex, ethnicity and CMV serostatus were compiled alongside the repertoire data.

Spanning cysteine to phenylalanine, the CDR3 consists of 13 amino acids. Only CDR3 DNA is held: 39 bases, read in frame from base 1. Reading the germline V gene (reference sequence) gives CDR1 MNHEY and CDR2 SMNVEV. The junction carries 10 bases between V and J, which are trimmed by 4 bases and 3 bases respectively. About this clone: Its antigen specificity is not known. There are no base qualities to consult, and no much larger clone falls within one base.

Broader findings and caveats from the paper: Presence/absence analyses assumed roughly uniform sequencing depth across donors, an assumption that may not hold. A further reported finding was that TCR beta sequences accurately predicted the HLA-A and HLA-B alleles for most subjects in the first cohort. Compared with equally common non-associated chains, HLA-associated TCR beta chains in a later analysis were more clonally expanded and had lower generation probabilities. A cluster of highly shared sequence variants was judged likely to represent a technical artifact of the sequencing pipeline. Roughly 15 rarely observed V segments, including chromosome 9 orphons, were excluded from the earlier analysis of about 610 of the donors because counts were too low. Because HLA typing was unavailable for some donors at each locus, only the typed subset was used in association tests. Some IMGT-functional V segments, including TRBV6-2 and TRBV6-3, could not be distinguished by the 87-base-pair reads and were therefore excluded. Linkage disequilibrium might explain the correlated functional status among segregating V segments, but an unknown experimental factor could not be excluded. A few of the identified cytomegalovirus-associated TCR beta chains were confirmed in vitro to be specific for cytomegalovirus antigens. According to a later analysis, parvovirus B19, influenza, CMV and Epstein-Barr virus appeared linked to several top co-occurrence clusters. In a later analysis, TCR association rates were found to vary across HLA loci, with the most associated TCRs seen for DRB1 alleles and the fewest for HLA-C alleles. In both the original and validation cohorts, the classifier was reported to diagnose cytomegalovirus status with high specificity and sensitivity. At a false discovery rate of 0.05, a later analysis linked 16,000 or so TCR beta sequences to specific HLA alleles. The study listed approximately 160 TCR beta chains as associated with cytomegalovirus. The cohort was sequenced for TCR beta chains only, and without alpha or paired-chain data the features that could be detected were limited. When HLA alleles, especially DR and DQ, strongly co-occurred, attributing TCR associations to individual alleles was difficult. CMV serostatus was the only immune exposure information available for the cohort. In a later genetic analysis, fewer N-insertions in productive TCRs were reported among donors in an Asian-associated ancestry cluster than the roughly 640-donor mean. The authors suggested that the approach could potentially be extended to other disease states and immunological phenotypes. Across donors, most TCR sequences were observed very rarely, whereas some public TCRs were present in many individuals. A later analysis found that most CMV-associated TCR beta chains appeared HLA-restricted, with HLA associations seemingly driven largely by CMV exposure. In an earlier analysis of about 540 of the donors, most TCR beta V segments were observed in productive rearrangements about 90% or about 30% of the time, broadly matching IMGT annotations. In a later genetic analysis, a missense DCLRE1C variant was associated with V-gene and J-gene trimming of TCR beta chains, and the association was replicated in an independent cohort.

The cohort consisted of fewer than 700 healthy bone marrow donors. At the time of sampling, every cohort member was nominally healthy, though immune exposures that went unrecorded were likely present. The donor tested CMV seronegative and was one of the 352 seronegative cohort members. Each donor provided a peripheral blood sample, and peripheral blood mononuclear cells were used for TCR beta sequencing. The Qiagen DNeasy Blood Extraction Kit was used to extract genomic DNA from the blood cell samples. The library came from the immunoSEQ multiplex PCR assay. The multiplex PCR relied on a mix of 60 forward primers for TCR Vbeta segments and 13 reverse primers for TCR Jbeta segments. The CDR3 region of rearranged TCR beta genes was amplified from genomic DNA by a multiplex PCR assay. The amplified TCR beta libraries were sequenced on the Illumina HiSeq System as 87-base-pair reads. The paper's processing steps were these. Across the 670 or so repertoires, a later analysis counted 80 million or so unique TCR beta chains, about 10 million of which were shared by at least two donors. Raw reads were error-corrected and collapsed into unique sequences by a nearest-neighbor algorithm in which closely related sequences were merged to remove PCR and sequencing errors. V, D and J gene segments were assigned by aligning CDR3 sequences to IMGT reference sequences. For a sequence to be retained, at least a six-nucleotide match to both a V gene segment and a J gene segment was required. A rearrangement counted as productive if the CDR3 had no stop codons and remained in frame with V and J, and every other rearrangement counted as non-productive. Following IMGT convention, CDR3 was defined as the stretch from the second conserved V-encoded cysteine up to the conserved J-encoded phenylalanine. The earlier analysis of some 600 of the donors excluded sequences that lacked an unambiguous match to a single V gene segment. An earlier analysis of several hundred of the donors called V segments functional above 56.7% productive rearrangements and segregating when the between-donor standard deviation exceeded 5%. A statistical classification framework was developed to diagnose cytomegalovirus status using the catalog of TCR beta chain sequences. In a later analysis, V and J genes were assigned by comparing TCR nucleotide sequences against IMGT/GENE-DB human TR gene sequences. A later analysis assigned CDR3 sequences and most-parsimonious VDJ recombination scenarios with the TCRdist pipeline. In a later analysis, each TCR beta chain was defined by its CDR3 amino acid sequence together with its V-gene family, and reads without a unique V-gene family were excluded. In a later analysis, some 600 highly shared, low-generation-probability nucleotide sequences were removed to address suspected cross-contamination and a sequencing artifact. In a later analysis, a clonal expansion index for each public chain was calculated from normalized within-repertoire ranks of inferred template counts. In a later analysis, generation probabilities were computed using a VDJ recombination model fitted to out-of-frame rearrangements, and the results were checked against IGoR. In a later analysis, TCR-TCR, TCR-HLA and TCR-CMV co-occurrence was scored with hypergeometric tests, and a repertoire-size bias correction was applied to TCR pairs. In a later analysis, false discovery rates were estimated by permuting HLA or CMV assignments 20 times. A later analysis grouped co-occurring TCRs with DBSCAN, adding TCRdist sequence similarity when clustering within HLA-allele-positive subsets. Co-occurrence clustering excluded repertoires with fewer than 30,000 or more than 120,000 public chains, plus five with anomalous nucleotide sharing. TCRdb holds this immuneACCESS table with in-frame rearrangements only. Some clones are missing; in checked studies, unresolved V genes explain under half, and the rest has no known cause. V and J calls and clone size are given by that table; D and trimming were obtained from the DNA. Counted in this sample were 170,000 or so clones; under 85% of them appeared once. Approximately 1.4% of the sample is held by the ten biggest clonotypes.

The receptor comes from a woman aged 25 to 39 in good health and CMV-seronegative. Sequencing was done on a sample of PBMCs. This chain joins TRBV27 to TRBJ2-7, with TRBD1 as a weak D call on 5 bases. The CDR3 amino acid sequence is: CASSSQDSYEQYF. The sequenced DNA is TGTGCCAGCAGTTCTCAAGACAGCTACGAGCAGTACTTC.